The clone carrying this T cell receptor (beta chain) has ten or more counts. Its target is not known. The read ends 3 residues before the CDR3 terminus; that terminus is restored from the germline J gene. This entry is derived from a study of T cell clonality in common variable immunodeficiency. Germline V gene sequence: CDR1 LNHDA, CDR2 SQIVND (reference sequence). Trimming removed 5 bases from V and 1 base from J; junction bases left unmatched: 0. The CDR3 contains 13 residues. General study results and limits: In common variable immunodeficiency, TCR beta chains reportedly carried fewer deletions and N-nucleotide insertions. CVID patient heterogeneity limited repertoire-clinical complication correlations. CVID subjects shared fewer TCRbeta clones than healthy controls did.

Using immunoSEQ multiplex PCR, the repertoire was profiled, and TCRdb retains in-frame clones only, with some absent. Found here are about 60,000 clones, no singletons; the ten largest cover over 1.5%. The chain has TRBV19 and TRBJ2-3; 7 bases line up with TRBD2. The TCR sequence derives from a person aged 18 to 70 in good health. Material for sequencing was peripheral blood mononuclear cells. The CDR3 bases that were read are TGTGCCAGTAGTCTAGCGGGCACAGATACG. Encoded protein: CASSLAGTDT. The CDR3, in full, reads CASSLAGTDTQYF. The complete variable domain, with remaining parts taken from reference TRBV19 and TRBJ2-3, reads DGGITQSPKYLFRKEGQNVTLSCEQNLNHDAMYWYRQDPGQGLRLIYYSQIVNDFQKGDIAEGYSVSREKKESFPLTVTSAQKNPTAFYLCASSLAGTDTQYFGPGTRLTVL.